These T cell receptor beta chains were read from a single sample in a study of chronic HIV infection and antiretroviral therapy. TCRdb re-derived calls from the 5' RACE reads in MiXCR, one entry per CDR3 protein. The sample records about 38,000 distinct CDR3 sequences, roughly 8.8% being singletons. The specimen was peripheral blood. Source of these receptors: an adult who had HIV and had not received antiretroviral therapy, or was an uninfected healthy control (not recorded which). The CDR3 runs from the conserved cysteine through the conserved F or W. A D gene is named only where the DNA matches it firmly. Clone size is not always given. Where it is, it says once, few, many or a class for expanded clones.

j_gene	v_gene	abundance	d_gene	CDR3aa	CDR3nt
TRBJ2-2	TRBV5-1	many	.	CASSRETTGELFF	TGCGCCAGCAGTCGAGAGACAACCGGGGAGCTGTTTTTT
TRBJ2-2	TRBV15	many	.	CATSREDSVGGELFF	TGTGCCACCAGCAGAGAAGATAGCGTAGGCGGGGAGCTGTTTTTT
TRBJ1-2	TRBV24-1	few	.	CATSDPTGPYGYTF	TGTGCCACCAGTGACCCGACCGGGCCCTATGGCTACACCTTC
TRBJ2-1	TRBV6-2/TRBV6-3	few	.	CASSPHHEQFF	TGTGCCAGCAGCCCACACCATGAGCAGTTCTTC
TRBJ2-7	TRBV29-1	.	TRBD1	CSVRKGAGNEQYF	TGCAGCGTTAGAAAGGGGGCTGGAAATGAGCAGTACTTC
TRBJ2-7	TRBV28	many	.	CASSLSPYEQYF	TGTGCCAGCAGTTTATCACCCTACGAGCAGTACTTC
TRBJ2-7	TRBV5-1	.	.	CASSLERFGYDEQYF	TGCGCCAGCAGCTTGGAAAGGTTCGGGTACGACGAGCAGTACTTC
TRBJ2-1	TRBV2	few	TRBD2	CATDRTSGSGSYNEQFF	TGTGCCACGGATCGGACTAGCGGGAGTGGCTCCTACAATGAGCAGTTCTTC
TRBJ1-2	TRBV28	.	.	CASTRPADSYYGYTF	TGTGCCAGCACCAGGCCGGCAGACAGCTACTATGGCTACACCTTC
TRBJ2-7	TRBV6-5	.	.	CASSRLSGASYEQYF	TGTGCCAGCAGCCGACTATCGGGCGCGTCCTACGAGCAGTACTTC
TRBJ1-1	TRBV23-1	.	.	CASSQNADYTEAFF	TGCGCCAGCAGTCAAAATGCCGACTACACTGAAGCTTTCTTT
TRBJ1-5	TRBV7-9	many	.	CASSLGPGKWPQHF	TGTGCCAGCAGCTTAGGTCCAGGAAAATGGCCCCAGCATTTT
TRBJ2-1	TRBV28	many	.	CASSSPVDSYNEQFF	TGTGCCAGCAGTTCCCCAGTCGATAGCTACAATGAGCAGTTCTTC
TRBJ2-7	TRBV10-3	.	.	CAISVDRTYEQYF	TGTGCCATCAGTGTCGACCGAACCTACGAGCAGTACTTC
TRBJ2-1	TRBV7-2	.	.	CASSLEYSGGSFF	TGTGCCAGCAGCTTAGAGTACTCCGGTGGATCGTTCTTC
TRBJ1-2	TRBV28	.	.	CASSRGPRSDGYTF	TGTGCCAGCAGTCGGGGGCCACGTTCTGATGGCTACACCTTC
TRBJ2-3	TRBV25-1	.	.	CASSGLGGTTDTQYF	TGTGCCAGCAGTGGATTGGGGGGAACCACAGATACGCAGTATTTT
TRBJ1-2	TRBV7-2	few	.	CASSYRVEGTYGYTF	TGTGCCAGCAGCTATAGGGTGGAGGGTACCTATGGCTACACCTTC
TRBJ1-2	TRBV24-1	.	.	CATRDGTDGYTF	TGTGCCACCAGAGACGGGACCGATGGCTACACCTTC
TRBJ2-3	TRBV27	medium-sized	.	CASSFGGSTDTQYF	TGTGCCAGCAGTTTTGGCGGGAGCACAGATACGCAGTATTTT
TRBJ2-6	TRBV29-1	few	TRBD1	CSVGQPGQGSSGANVLTF	TGCAGCGTTGGTCAGCCGGGACAGGGGTCCTCTGGGGCCAACGTCCTGACTTTC
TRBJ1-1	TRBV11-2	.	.	CASSLEVGMAFF	TGTGCCAGCAGCTTAGAGGTTGGGATGGCTTTCTTT
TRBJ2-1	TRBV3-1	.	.	CASSQDPGNNEQFF	TGTGCCAGCAGCCAAGACCCGGGGAACAATGAGCAGTTCTTC
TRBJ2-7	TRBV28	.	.	CASSFWGNEQYF	TGTGCCAGCAGTTTTTGGGGGAACGAGCAGTACTTC
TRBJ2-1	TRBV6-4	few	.	CASSGSGGDSYNEQFF	TGTGCCAGCAGTGGGTCAGGCGGAGACTCCTACAATGAGCAGTTCTTC
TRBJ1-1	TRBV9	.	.	CASSPRTGLNTEAFF	TGTGCCAGCAGCCCCCGCACAGGGCTGAACACTGAAGCTTTCTTT
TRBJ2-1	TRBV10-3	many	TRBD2	CAISEKGLGGHEQFF	TGTGCCATCAGTGAGAAGGGACTAGGGGGGCATGAGCAGTTCTTC
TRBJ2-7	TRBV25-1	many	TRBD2	CASSDGTSGGYEQYF	TGTGCCAGCAGTGACGGGACTAGCGGTGGCTACGAGCAGTACTTC
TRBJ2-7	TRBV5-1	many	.	CASSPAGSYYEQYF	TGCGCCAGCAGCCCCGCGGGTTCCTACTACGAGCAGTACTTC